These T cell receptor beta chains were read from a single sample in a study of shared clonotypes between healthy human individuals. Produced via immunoSEQ multiplex PCR; TCRdb's table is partial and in-frame only. The repertoire holds 1.5 million to 2.5 million clones, with 85% to 95% as singletons. The sequenced sample consisted of naive CD8+ T cells sorted from blood. The receptors were sampled from a young man in good health. Both conserved end residues are trimmed from each CDR3. Each record gives: J gene, D gene, V gene, CDR3 protein. D genes are given only for firm matches.

J: TRBJ1-2; D: TRBD1; V: TRBV7-2; CDR3: ASSLDGPTGFANYGYT
J: TRBJ1-1; D: .; V: TRBV30; CDR3: AWRDEIGHRNTEAF
J: TRBJ2-7; D: .; V: TRBV5-6; CDR3: ASSRSGYEQY
J: TRBJ1-1; D: .; V: TRBV19; CDR3: ASRGNLNTEAF
J: TRBJ2-3; D: .; V: TRBV27; CDR3: ASSFPGTDTQY
J: TRBJ2-3; D: TRBD2; V: TRBV2; CDR3: ASSEWSERGVIRTSTDTQY
J: TRBJ2-3; D: .; V: TRBV5-4; CDR3: ASSFPKTYRDGASTDTQY
J: TRBJ2-3; D: .; V: TRBV6-5; CDR3: ASRGLEGTDTQY
J: TRBJ2-7; D: TRBD1; V: TRBV30; CDR3: AWRTGITYEQY
J: TRBJ2-2; D: .; V: TRBV10-2; CDR3: ASSALGSNTGELF
J: TRBJ1-2; D: .; V: TRBV6-5; CDR3: ASSFDPDPGNYGYT
J: TRBJ1-3; D: .; V: TRBV6-1; CDR3: ASSEYFQGPNTIY
J: TRBJ1-4; D: .; V: TRBV30; CDR3: AWDGGEKLF
J: TRBJ2-7; D: .; V: TRBV2; CDR3: ASSTCQWCEQY
J: TRBJ2-1; D: .; V: TRBV6-1; CDR3: ATNFGQQF
J: TRBJ1-1; D: .; V: TRBV27; CDR3: ASSLSRDTEAF
J: TRBJ2-2; D: .; V: TRBV28; CDR3: ASSITGFGGELF
J: TRBJ2-7; D: .; V: TRBV10-1; CDR3: ASSEAPSYEQY